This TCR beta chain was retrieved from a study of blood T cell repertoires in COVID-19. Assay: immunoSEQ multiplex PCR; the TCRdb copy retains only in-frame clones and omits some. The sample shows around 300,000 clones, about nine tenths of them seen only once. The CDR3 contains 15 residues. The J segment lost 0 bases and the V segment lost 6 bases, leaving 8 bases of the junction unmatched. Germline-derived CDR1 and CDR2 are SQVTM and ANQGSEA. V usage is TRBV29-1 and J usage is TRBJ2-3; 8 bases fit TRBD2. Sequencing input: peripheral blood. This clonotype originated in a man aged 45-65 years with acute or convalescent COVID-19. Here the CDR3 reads CSVSRGGTSTDTQYF. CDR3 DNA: TGCAGCGTGTCCCGGGGGGGCACTAGCACAGATACGCAGTATTTT.